This TCR beta chain was found in a study of technical replicates of blood from a few donors. The CDR3 sequence is 12 residues long. Trimming removed 4 bases from V and 5 bases from J, with 9 bases in between. Looked up from germline, CDR1 is SNHLY and CDR2 is FYNNEI. Produced via immunoSEQ multiplex PCR; TCRdb's table is partial and in-frame only. The sample shows some 64,000 clones, 92% of them seen only once. This chain connects TRBV2 to TRBJ2-7; D possibly corresponds to TRBD2 (5 bases). Sequenced: PBMCs. The TCR originated in a human donor in good health. Some clones in this sample may be carry-over from other donors' samples. CDR3 amino acids: CASSAFGDEQYF. The CDR3 DNA sequence: TGTGCCAGCAGTGCCTTCGGGGACGAGCAGTACTTC.